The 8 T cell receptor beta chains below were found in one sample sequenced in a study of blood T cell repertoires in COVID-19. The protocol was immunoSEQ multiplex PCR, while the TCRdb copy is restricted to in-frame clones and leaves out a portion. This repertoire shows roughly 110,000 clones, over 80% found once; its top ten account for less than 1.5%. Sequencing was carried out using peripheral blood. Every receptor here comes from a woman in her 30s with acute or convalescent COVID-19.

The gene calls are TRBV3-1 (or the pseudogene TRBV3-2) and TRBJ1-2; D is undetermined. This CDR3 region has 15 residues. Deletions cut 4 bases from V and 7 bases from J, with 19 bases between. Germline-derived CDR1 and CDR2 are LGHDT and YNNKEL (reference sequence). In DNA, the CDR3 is TGTGCCAGCAGCCCCGTCCGGCAGGCCTCTGGTGGCTACACCTTC. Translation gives CASSPVRQASGGYTF.

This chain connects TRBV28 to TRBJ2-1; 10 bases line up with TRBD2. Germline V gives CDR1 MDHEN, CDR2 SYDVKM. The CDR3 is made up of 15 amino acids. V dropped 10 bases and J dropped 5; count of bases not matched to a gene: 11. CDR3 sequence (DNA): TGTGCCACCTTCGAAGCGGGGGGGACGAACAATGAGCAGTTCTTC. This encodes CATFEAGGTNNEQFF.

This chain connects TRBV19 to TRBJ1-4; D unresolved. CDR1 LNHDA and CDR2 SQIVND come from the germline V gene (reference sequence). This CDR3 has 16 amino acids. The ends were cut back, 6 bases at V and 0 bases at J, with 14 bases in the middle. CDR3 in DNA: TGTGCCAGTAGCTGGTCGGGAGTTGCAACTAATGAAAAACTGTTTTTT. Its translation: CASSWSGVATNEKLFF. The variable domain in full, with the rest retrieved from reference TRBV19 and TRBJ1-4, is DGGITQSPKYLFRKEGQNVTLSCEQNLNHDAMYWYRQDPGQGLRLIYYSQIVNDFQKGDIAEGYSVSREKKESFPLTVTSAQKNPTAFYLCASSWSGVATNEKLFFGSGTQLSVL.

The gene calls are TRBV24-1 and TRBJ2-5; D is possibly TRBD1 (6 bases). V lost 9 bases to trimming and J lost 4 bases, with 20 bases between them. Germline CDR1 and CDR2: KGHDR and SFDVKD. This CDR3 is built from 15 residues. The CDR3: CATRTPQGKGETQYF. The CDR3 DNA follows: TGTGCCACCCGTACCCCACAGGGTAAGGGAGAGACCCAGTACTTC.

For the CDR3, the DNA is TGTGCCAGCAACCAGGGGGACAGGGGGCGGGCTTTCTTT. This sequence encodes CASNQGDRGRAFF. The chain has TRBV28 and TRBJ1-1; 12 bases map to TRBD1. This CDR3 has 13 amino acids. With V trimmed by 7 bases and J by 11 bases, 8 bases remained unmatched. Germline V gives CDR1 MDHEN, CDR2 SYDVKM.

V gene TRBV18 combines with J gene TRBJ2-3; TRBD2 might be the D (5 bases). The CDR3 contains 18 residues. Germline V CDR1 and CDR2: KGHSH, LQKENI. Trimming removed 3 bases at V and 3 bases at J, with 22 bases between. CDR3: CASSPRSRGREYTDTQYF. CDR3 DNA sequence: TGTGCCAGCTCACCCCGAAGTCGGGGAAGGGAATATACAGATACGCAGTATTTT.

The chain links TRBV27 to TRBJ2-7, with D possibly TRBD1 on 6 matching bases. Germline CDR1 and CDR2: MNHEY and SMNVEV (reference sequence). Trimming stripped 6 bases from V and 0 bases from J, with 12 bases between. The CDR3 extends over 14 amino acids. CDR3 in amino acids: CASSVQGFSYEQYF. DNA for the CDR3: TGTGCCAGCAGCGTACAGGGCTTCTCCTACGAGCAGTACTTC.

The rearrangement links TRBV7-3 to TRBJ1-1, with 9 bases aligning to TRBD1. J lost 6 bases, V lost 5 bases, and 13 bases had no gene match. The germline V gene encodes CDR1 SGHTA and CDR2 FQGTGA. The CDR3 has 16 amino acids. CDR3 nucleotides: TGTGCCAGCAGCCTCACGGATGACAGGGGGTATGCTGAAGCTTTCTTT. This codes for CASSLTDDRGYAEAFF.